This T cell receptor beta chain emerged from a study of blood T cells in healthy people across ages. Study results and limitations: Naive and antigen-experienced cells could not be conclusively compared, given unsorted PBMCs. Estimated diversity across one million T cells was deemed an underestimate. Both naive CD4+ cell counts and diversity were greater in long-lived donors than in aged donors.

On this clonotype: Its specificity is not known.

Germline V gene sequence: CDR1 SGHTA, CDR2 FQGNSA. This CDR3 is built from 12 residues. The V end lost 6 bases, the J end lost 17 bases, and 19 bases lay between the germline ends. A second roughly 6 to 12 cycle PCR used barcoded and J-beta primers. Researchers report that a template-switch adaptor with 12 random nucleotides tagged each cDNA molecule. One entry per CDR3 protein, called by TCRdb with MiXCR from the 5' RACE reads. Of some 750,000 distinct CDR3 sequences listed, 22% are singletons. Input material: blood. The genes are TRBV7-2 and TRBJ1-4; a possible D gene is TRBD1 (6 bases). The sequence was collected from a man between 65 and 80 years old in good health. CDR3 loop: CASRGFQAGVFF. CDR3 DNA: TGTGCCAGCAGAGGTTTCCAAGCAGGGGTATTTTTT. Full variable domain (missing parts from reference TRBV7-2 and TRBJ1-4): GAGVSQSPSNKVTEKGKDVELRCDPISGHTALYWYRQSLGQGLEFLIYFQGNSAPDKSGLPSDRFSAERTGGSVSTLTIQRTQQEDSAVYLCASRGFQAGVFFGSGTQLSVL.